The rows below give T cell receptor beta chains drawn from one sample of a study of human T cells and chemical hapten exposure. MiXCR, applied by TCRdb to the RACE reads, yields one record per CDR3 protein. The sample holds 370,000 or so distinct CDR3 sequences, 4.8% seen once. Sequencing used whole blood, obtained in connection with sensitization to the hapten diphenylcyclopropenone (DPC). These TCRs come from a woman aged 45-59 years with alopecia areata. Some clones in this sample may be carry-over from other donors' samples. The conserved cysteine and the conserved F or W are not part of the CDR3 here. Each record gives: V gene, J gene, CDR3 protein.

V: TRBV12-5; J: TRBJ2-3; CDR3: ASGLVIAGGPDTQY
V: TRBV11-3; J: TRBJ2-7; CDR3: ASSWGESYEQY
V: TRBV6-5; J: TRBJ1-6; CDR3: ASSPLTVNNSPLH
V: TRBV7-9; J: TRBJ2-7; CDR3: ASSLSTTGEQY
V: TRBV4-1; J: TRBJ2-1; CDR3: ASSQDLDRGWNEQF
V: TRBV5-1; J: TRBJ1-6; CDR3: ASSTRQGSPNSPLH
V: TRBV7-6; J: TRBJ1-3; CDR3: ASSLASDRNTIY
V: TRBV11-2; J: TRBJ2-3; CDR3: ASSLWGGDTQY
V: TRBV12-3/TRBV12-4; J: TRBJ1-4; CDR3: ASSLRTGTNEKLF
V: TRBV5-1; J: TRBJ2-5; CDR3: ASQKSLAETQY
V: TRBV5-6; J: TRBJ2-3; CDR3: ASSIGVSTDTQY
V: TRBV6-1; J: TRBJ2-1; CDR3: ASKDGLAGYNEQF
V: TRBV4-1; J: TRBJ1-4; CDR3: ASSQGAATNEKLF
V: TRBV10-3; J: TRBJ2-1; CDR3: AISVSAGGPYNEQF
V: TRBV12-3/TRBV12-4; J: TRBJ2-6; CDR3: ASSLFRANVLT
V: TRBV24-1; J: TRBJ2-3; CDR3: ATSDLQGDTQY
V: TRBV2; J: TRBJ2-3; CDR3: ASKAGLAGTMWDGTDTQY
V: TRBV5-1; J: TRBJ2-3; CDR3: ASSPDLPDTQY
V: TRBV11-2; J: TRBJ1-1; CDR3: ASSLPWTGMNTEAF
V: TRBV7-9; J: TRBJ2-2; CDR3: ASGLNRELF
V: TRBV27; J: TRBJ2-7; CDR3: ASSLRGVSSYEQY
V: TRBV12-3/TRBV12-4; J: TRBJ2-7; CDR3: ASSRGTYEQY
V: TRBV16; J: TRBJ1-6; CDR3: ASSQYLGNSPLH
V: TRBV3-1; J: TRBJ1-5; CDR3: ASSRGRLSNQPQH
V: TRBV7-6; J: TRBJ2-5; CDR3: ASSTEGSGVKETQY
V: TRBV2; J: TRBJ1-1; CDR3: ASSGGWGNTEAF
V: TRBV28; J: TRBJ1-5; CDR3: ASSFQGTYQPQH
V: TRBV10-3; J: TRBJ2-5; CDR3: AISGAGGLETQY
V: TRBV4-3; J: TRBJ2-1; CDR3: ASSQEAGVAYNEQF
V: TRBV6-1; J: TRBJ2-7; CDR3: ASSVGDTRGYEQY
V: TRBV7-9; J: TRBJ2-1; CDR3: ASSLGPGIAGVGYNEQF
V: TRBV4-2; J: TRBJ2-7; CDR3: ASSQGIPGQGFYEQY
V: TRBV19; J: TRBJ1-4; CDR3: ASSAREANEKLF